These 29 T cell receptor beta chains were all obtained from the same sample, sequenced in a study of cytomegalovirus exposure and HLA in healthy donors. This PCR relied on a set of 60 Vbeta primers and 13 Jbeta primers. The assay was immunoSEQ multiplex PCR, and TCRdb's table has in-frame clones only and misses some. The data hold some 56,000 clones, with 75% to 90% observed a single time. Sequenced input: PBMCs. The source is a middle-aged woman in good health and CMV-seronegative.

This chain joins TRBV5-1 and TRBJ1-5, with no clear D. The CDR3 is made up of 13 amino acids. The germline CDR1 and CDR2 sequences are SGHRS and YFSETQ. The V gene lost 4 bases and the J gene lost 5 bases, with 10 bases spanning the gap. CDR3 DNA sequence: TGCGCCAGCAGCGAGAGACTAGATCAGCCCCAGCATTTT. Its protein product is CASSERLDQPQHF. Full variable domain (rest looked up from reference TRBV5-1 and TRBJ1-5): KAGVTQTPRYLIKTRGQQVTLSCSPISGHRSVSWYQQTPGQGLQFLFEYFSETQRNKGNFPGRFSGRQFSNSRSEMNVSTLELGDSALYLCASSERLDQPQHFGDGTRLSIL.

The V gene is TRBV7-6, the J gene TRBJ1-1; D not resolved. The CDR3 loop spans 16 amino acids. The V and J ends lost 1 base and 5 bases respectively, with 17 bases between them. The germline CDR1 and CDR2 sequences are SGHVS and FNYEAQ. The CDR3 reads CASSLGVGSRETEAFF. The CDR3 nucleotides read TGTGCCAGCAGCTTAGGTGTAGGGTCCCGGGAGACTGAAGCTTTCTTT.

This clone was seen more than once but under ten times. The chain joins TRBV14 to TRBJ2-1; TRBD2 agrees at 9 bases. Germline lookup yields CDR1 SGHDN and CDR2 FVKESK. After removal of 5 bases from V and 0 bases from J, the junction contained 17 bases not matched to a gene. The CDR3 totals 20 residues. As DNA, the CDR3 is TGTGCCAGCAGCGTCAGGGTCGGGCTAGCGGGATTCAGCTCCTACAATGAGCAGTTCTTC. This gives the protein CASSVRVGLAGFSSYNEQFF.

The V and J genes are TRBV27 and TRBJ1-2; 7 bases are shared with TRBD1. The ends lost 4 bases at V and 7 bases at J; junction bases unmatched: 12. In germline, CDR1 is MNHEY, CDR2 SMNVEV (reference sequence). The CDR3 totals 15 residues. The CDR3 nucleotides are TGTGCCAGCAGTTCCAGTAGCAGGGGGGCAAGTGGCTACACCTTC. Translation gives CASSSSSRGASGYTF.

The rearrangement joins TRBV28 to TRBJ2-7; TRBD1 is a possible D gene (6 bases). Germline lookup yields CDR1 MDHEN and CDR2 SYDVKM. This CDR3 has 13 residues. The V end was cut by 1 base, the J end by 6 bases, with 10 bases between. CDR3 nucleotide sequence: TGTGCCAGCAGTTTATCAGGGGTTCGCGAGCAGTACTTC. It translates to CASSLSGVREQYF.

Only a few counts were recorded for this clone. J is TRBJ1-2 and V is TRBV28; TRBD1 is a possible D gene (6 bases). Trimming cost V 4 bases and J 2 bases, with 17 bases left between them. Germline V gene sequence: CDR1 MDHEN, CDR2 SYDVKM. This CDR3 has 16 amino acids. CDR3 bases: TGTGCCAGCAGTTCGACCTATCGGACAGCGAACTATGGCTACACCTTC. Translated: CASSSTYRTANYGYTF.

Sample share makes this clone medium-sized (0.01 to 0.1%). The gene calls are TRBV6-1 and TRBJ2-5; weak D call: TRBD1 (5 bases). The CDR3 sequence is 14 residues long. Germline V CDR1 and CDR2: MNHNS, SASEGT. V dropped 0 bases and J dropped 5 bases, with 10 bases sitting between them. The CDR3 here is CASSEAQGQETQYF. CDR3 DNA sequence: TGTGCCAGCAGTGAAGCGCAGGGTCAGGAGACCCAGTACTTC.

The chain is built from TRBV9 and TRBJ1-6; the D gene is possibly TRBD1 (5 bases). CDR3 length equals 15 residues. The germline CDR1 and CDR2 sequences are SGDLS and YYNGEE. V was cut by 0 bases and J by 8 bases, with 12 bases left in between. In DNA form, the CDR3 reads TGTGCCAGCAGCGTAGAGGGGCGGCAGTATTCACCCCTCCACTTT. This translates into CASSVEGRQYSPLHF. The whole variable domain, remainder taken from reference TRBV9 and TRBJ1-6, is DSGVTQTPKHLITATGQRVTLRCSPRSGDLSVYWYQQSLDQGLQFLIQYYNGEERAKGNILERFSAQQFPDLHSELNLSSLELGDSALYFCASSVEGRQYSPLHFGNGTRLTVT.

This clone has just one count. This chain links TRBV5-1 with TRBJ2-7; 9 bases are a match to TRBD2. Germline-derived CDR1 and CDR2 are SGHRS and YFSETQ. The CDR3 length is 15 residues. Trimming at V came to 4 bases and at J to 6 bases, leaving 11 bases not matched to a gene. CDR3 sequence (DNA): TGCGCCAGCAGCCGAGTCGGAGCGGGAGGAGGCGAGCAGTACTTC. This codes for CASSRVGAGGGEQYF. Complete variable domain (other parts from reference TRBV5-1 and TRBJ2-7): KAGVTQTPRYLIKTRGQQVTLSCSPISGHRSVSWYQQTPGQGLQFLFEYFSETQRNKGNFPGRFSGRQFSNSRSEMNVSTLELGDSALYLCASSRVGAGGGEQYFGPGTRLTVT.

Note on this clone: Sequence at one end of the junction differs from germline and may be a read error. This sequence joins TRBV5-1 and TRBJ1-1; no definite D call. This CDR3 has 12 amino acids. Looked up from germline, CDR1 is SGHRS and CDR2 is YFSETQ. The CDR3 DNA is TGCGCCGGCAGAGAGGGGAACACTGAAGCTTTCTTT. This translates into CAGREGNTEAFF.

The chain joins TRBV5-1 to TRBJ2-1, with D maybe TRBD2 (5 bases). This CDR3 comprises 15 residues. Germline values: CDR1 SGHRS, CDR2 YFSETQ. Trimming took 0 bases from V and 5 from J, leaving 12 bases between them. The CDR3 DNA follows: TGCGCCAGCAGCTTGGCCGGGGTTGGGAACAATGAGCAGTTCTTC. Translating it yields CASSLAGVGNNEQFF.

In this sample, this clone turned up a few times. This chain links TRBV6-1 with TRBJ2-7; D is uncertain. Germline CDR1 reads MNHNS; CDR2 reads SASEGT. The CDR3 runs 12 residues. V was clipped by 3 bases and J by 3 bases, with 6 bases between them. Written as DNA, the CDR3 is TGTGCCAGCAGTGACAGAAACTACGAGCAGTACTTC. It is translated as CASSDRNYEQYF.

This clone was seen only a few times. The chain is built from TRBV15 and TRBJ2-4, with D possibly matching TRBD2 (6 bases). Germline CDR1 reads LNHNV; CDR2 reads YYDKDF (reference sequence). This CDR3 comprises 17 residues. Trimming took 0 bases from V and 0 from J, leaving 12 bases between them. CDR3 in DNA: TGTGCCACCAGCAGAGACTCCCTCGGGGGAGCCAAAAACATTCAGTACTTC. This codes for CATSRDSLGGAKNIQYF.

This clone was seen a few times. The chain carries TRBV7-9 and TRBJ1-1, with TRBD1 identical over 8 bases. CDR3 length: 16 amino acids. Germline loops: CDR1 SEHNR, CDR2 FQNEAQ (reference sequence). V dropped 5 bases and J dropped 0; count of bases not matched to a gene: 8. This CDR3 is CASSPRTGLMNTEAFF. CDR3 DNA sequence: TGTGCCAGCAGCCCAAGGACAGGGCTCATGAACACTGAAGCTTTCTTT.

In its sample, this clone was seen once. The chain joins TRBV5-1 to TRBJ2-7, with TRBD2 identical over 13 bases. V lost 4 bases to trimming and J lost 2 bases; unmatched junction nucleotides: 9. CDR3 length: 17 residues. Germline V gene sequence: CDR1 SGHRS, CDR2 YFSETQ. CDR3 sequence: CASSRITGTSGTYEQYF. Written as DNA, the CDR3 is TGCGCCAGCAGCAGGATTACCGGGACTAGCGGGACCTACGAGCAGTACTTC.

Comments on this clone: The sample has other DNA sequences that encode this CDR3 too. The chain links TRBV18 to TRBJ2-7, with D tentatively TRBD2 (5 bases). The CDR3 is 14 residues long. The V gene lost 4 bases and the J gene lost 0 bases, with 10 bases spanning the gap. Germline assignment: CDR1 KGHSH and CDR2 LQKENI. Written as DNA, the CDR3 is TGTGCCAGCTCACGGGAGTCGAGCTCCTACGAGCAGTACTTC. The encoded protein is CASSRESSSYEQYF. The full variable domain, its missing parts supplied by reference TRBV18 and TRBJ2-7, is NAGVMQNPRHLVRRRGQEARLRCSPMKGHSHVYWYRQLPEEGLKFMVYLQKENIIDESGMPKERFSAEFPKEGPSILRIQQVVRGDSAAYFCASSRESSSYEQYFGPGTRLTVT.

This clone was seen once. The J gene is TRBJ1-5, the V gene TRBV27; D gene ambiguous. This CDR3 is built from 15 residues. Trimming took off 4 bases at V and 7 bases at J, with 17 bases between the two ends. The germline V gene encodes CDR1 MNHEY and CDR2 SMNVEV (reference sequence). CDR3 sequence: CASSSFPLGRQPQHF. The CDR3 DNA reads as TGTGCCAGCAGTTCATTCCCCCTGGGGAGGCAGCCCCAGCATTTT.

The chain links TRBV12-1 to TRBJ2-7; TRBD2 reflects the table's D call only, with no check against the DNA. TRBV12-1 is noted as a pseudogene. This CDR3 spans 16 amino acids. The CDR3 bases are TGTGCCAGCAGCCCCCCCCCGAAGGCGGGCGACTACGAGCAGTACTTC. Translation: CASSPPPKAGDYEQYF.

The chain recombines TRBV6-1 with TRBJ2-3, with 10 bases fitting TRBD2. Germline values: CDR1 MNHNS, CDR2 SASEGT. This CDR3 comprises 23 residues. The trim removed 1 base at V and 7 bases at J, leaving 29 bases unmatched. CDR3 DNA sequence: TGTGCCAGCAGTGAAGTTTTATCAGGGACAAGAGCGGGAGGGACCGCGAAATTGCATACGCAGTATTTT. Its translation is CASSEVLSGTRAGGTAKLHTQYF.

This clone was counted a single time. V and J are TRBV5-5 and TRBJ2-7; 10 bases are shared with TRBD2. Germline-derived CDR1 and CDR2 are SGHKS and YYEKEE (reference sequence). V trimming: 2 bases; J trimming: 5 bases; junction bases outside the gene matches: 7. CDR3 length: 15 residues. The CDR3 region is CASSFSSGRVHEQYF. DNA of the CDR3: TGTGCCAGCAGCTTTTCGAGCGGGAGGGTCCACGAGCAGTACTTC.

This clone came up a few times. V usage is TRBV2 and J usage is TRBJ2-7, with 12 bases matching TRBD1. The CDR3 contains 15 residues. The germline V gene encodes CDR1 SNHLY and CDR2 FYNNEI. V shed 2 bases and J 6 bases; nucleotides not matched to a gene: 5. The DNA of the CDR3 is TGTGCCAGCAGTGAATTTGGGACAGGGGGCACCGAGCAGTACTTC. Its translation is CASSEFGTGGTEQYF.

This chain's CDR3 is CASSPLAGQGIHEQYF. The CDR3 region has the DNA TGTGCCAGCTCACCTCTGGCCGGACAGGGGATTCACGAGCAGTACTTC. J is TRBJ2-7 and V is TRBV18; 9 nucleotides match TRBD1. This CDR3 comprises 16 residues. Germline assignment: CDR1 KGHSH and CDR2 LQKENI. V was pared by 3 bases and J by 5 bases, with 11 bases of the junction left unmatched. Based on the CDR3 plus reference TRBV18 and TRBJ2-7, the full variable domain is NAGVMQNPRHLVRRRGQEARLRCSPMKGHSHVYWYRQLPEEGLKFMVYLQKENIIDESGMPKERFSAEFPKEGPSILRIQQVVRGDSAAYFCASSPLAGQGIHEQYFGPGTRLTVT.

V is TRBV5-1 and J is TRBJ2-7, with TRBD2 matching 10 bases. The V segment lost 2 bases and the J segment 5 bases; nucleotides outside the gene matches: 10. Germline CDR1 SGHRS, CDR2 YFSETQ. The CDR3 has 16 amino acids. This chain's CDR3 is CASSFGLAGVPHEQYF. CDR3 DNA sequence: TGCGCCAGCAGCTTCGGGCTAGCGGGAGTTCCCCACGAGCAGTACTTC.

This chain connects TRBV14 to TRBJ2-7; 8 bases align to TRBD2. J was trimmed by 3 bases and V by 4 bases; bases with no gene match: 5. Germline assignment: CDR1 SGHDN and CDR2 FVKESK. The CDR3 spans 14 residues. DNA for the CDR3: TGTGCCAGCAGCCCGGGACTAGGGGTCTACGAGCAGTACTTC. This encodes CASSPGLGVYEQYF. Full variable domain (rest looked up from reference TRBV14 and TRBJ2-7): EAGVTQFPSHSVIEKGQTVTLRCDPISGHDNLYWYRRVMGKEIKFLLHFVKESKQDESGMPNNRFLAERTGGTYSTLKVQPAELEDSGVYFCASSPGLGVYEQYFGPGTRLTVT.

CDR3 in DNA: TGTGCCAGCAGTTTACCGGCGGGAGCTCGGAATGAGCAGTTCTTC. It translates to CASSLPAGARNEQFF. The chain recombines TRBV27 with TRBJ2-1, with 7 bases fitting TRBD2. The CDR3 spans 15 residues. With V trimmed by 2 bases and J by 7 bases, 8 bases remained unmatched. Germline CDR1 and CDR2: MNHEY and SMNVEV (reference sequence).

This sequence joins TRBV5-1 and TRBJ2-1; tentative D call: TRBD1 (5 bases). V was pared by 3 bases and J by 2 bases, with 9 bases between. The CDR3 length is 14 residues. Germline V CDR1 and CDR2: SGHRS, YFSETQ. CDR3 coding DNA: TGCGCCAGCAGCTCGGACAATACCTACAATGAGCAGTTCTTC. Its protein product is CASSSDNTYNEQFF. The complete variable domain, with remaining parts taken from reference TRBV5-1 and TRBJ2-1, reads KAGVTQTPRYLIKTRGQQVTLSCSPISGHRSVSWYQQTPGQGLQFLFEYFSETQRNKGNFPGRFSGRQFSNSRSEMNVSTLELGDSALYLCASSSDNTYNEQFFGPGTRLTVL.

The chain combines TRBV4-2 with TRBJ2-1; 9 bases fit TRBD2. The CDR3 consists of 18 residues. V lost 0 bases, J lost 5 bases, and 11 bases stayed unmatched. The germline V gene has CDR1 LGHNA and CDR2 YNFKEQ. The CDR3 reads CASSQDPSGLAGNNEQFF. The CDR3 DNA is TGTGCCAGCAGCCAAGATCCCTCAGGGCTAGCGGGAAACAATGAGCAGTTCTTC.

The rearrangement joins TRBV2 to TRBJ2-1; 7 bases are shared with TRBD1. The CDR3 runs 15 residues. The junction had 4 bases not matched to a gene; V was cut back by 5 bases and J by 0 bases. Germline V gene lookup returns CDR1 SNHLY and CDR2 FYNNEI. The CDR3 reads CASSSDRSSYNEQFF. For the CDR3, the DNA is TGTGCCAGCAGTTCGGACAGGAGCTCCTACAATGAGCAGTTCTTC.

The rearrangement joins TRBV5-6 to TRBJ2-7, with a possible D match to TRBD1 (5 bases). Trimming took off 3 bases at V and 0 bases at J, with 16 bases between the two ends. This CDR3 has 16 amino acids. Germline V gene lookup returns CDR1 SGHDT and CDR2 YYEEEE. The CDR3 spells CASSSYLGLPSYEQYF. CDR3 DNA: TGTGCCAGCAGCTCCTACCTGGGGCTGCCCTCCTACGAGCAGTACTTC.